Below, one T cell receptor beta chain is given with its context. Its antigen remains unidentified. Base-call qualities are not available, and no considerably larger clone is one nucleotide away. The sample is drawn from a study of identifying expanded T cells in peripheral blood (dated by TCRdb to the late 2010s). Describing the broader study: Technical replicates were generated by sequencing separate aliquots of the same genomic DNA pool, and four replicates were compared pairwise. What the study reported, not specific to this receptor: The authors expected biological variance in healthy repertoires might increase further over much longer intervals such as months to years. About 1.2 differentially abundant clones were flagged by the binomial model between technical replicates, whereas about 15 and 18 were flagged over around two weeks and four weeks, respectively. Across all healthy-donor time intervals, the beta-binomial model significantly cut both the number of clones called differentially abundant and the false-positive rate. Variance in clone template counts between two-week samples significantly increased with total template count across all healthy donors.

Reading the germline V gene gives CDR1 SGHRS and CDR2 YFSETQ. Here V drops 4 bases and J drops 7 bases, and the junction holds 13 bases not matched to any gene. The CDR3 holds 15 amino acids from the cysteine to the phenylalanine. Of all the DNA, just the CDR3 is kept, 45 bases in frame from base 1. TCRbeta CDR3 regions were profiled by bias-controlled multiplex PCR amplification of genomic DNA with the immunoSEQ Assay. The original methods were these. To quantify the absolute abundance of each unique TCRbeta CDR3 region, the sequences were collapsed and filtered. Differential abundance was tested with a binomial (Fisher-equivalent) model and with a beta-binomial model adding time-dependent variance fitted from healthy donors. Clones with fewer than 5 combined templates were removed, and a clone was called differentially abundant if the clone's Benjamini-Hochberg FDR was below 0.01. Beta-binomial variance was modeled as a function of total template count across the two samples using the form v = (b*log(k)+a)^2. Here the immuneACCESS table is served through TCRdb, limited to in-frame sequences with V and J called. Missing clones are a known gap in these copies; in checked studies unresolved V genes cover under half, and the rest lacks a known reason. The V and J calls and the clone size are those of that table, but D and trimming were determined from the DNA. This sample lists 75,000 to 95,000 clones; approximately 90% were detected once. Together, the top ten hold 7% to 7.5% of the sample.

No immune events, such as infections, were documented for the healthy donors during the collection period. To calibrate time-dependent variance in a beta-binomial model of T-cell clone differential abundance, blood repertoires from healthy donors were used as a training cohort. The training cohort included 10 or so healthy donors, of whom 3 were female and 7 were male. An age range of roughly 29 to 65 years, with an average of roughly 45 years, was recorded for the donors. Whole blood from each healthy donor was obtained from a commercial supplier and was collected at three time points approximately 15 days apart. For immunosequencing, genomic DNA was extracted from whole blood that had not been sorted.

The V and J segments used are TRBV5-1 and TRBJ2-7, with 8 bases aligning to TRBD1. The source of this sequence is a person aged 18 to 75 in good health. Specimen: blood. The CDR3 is CASSVTRGPFSEQYF. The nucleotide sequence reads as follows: TGCGCCAGCAGCGTCACCAGGGGGCCCTTCTCGGAGCAGTACTTC.